The sequence of this T cell receptor beta chain was determined in a study of T-cell reconstitution after alpha-beta-depleted transplantation in children. The CDR3 consists of 13 residues. V lost 6 bases, J lost 3 bases, and 11 bases lay in between. This clonotype was detected a few times. TCRbeta library preparation incorporated unique molecular identifiers. TCRdb re-derived calls from the PCR reads in MiXCR, one entry per CDR3 protein. The table shows roughly 350,000 distinct CDR3 sequences, with 10% to 13% occurring only once. The source is a human donor who donated a stem cell graft to a child with acute lymphoblastic leukemia. The chain couples TRBV12-3 or TRBV12-4 to TRBJ1-2; TRBD1 is a possible D gene (6 bases). The material was PBMCs from the stem cell graft donor, obtained from the stem cell graft. This CDR3 reads CASRNRDHYGYTF. CDR3 DNA: TGTGCCAGCAGAAACAGGGACCACTATGGCTACACCTTC.